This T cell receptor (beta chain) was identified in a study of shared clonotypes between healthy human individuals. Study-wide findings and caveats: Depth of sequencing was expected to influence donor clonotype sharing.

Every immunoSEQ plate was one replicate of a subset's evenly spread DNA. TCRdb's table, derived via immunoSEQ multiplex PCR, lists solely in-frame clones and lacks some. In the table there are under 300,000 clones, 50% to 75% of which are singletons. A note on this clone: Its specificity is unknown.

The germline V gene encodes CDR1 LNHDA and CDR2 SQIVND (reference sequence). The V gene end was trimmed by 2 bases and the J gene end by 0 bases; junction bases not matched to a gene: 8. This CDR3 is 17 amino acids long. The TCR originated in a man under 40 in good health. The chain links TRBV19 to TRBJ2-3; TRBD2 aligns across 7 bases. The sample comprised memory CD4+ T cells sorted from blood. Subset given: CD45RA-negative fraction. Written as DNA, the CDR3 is TGTGCCAGTAGTATAAAGACTAGCTGGACTAGCACAGATACGCAGTATTTT. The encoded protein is CASSIKTSWTSTDTQYF.